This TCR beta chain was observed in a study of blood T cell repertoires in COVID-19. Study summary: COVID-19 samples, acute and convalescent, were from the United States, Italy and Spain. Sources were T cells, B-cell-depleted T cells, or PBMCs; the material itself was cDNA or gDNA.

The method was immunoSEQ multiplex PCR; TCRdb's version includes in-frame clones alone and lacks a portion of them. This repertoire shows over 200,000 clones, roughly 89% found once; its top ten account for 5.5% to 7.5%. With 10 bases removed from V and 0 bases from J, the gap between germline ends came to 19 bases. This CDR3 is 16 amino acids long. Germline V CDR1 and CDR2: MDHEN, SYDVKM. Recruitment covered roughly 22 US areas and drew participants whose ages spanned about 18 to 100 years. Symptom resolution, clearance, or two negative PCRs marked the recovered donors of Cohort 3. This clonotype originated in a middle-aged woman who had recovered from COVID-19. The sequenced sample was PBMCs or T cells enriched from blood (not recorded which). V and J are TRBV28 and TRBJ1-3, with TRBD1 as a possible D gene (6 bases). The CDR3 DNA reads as TGTGCCATTAGGGGCGACAGGTCTCACTCTGGAAACACCATATATTTT. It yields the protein CAIRGDRSHSGNTIYF.